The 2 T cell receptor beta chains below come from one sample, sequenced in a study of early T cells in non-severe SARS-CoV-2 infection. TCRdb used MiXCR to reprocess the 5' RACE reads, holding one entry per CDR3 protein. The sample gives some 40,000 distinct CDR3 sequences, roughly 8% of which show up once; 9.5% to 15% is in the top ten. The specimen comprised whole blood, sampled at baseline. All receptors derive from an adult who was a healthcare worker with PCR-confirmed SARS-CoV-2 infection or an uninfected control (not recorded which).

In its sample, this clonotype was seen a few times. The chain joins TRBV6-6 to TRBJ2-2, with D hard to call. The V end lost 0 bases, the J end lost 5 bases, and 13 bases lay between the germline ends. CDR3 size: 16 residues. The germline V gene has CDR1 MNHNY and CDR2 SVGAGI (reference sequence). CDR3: CASSYSTSPPTGELFF. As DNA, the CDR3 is TGTGCCAGCAGTTACTCAACATCCCCTCCGACCGGGGAGCTGTTTTTT.

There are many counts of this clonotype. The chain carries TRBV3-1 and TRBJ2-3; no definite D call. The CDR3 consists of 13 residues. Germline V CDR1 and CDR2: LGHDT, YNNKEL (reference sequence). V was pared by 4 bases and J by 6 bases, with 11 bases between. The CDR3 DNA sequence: TGTGCCAGCAGCCCAATTCTACTGGATACGCAGTATTTT. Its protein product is CASSPILLDTQYF.